This note documents a single TCR beta chain sequence. As yet, its antigen is unknown. CD8 cells regarded as naive lacked CD45RO, were positively chosen for CCR7, and omitted terminally differentiated effector memory CD45RA+ cells. This sample is part of a study of shared clonotypes between healthy human individuals. The protocol was immunoSEQ multiplex PCR, while the TCRdb copy is restricted to in-frame clones and leaves out a portion. The sample consists of under 2,000,000 clones, roughly 94% of them appearing once. The study, taken as a whole, reports: Investigators collected only blood, and repertoires in tissues likely differ.

In germline, CDR1 is SEHNR, CDR2 FQNEAQ (reference sequence). V shed 4 bases and J shed 3 bases, with 25 bases lying between them. The CDR3 runs to 18 residues. Sequencing was carried out using naive CD8+ T cells sorted from blood. The chain joins TRBV7-9 to TRBJ2-7; a weak D match, TRBD1 (6 bases). This clonotype was sampled from a man younger than 35 in good health. The CDR3 bases are TGTGCCAGCAGCTCCTTCAGACAAACCGAAGGGGGTTTCTACGAGCAGTACTTC. Protein product: CASSSFRQTEGGFYEQYF. Together with reference TRBV7-9 and TRBJ2-7, the CDR3 gives the full variable domain: DTGVSQNPRHKITKRGQNVTFRCDPISEHNRLYWYRQTLGQGPEFLTYFQNEAQLEKSRLLSDRFSAERPKGSFSTLEIQRTEQGDSAMYLCASSSFRQTEGGFYEQYFGPGTRLTVT.